A selection of T cell receptor beta chains follows, all from one sample in a study of breast tumors, draining lymph nodes, adjacent tissues. One entry per CDR3 protein results from TCRdb running MiXCR on the multiplex PCR reads. This table has fewer than 200,000 distinct CDR3 sequences, 30% to 35% appearing once. The material sequenced was axillary lymph node tissue. These receptors all come from a female donor with breast cancer. Some clones in this sample may be carry-over from other donors' samples. CDR3s include the opening cysteine and the closing phenylalanine or tryptophan. D genes are given only for firm matches. Not every row has a clone size; where given, it reads once, few, many or a size class.

v_gene	j_gene	d_gene	abundance	CDR3nt	CDR3aa
TRBV12-3/TRBV12-4	TRBJ1-6	TRBD1	many	TGTGCCAGCAGCGGGACAGGGGTCGGTCCACCCCTCCACTTT	CASSGTGVGPPLHF
TRBV14	TRBJ2-1	TRBD2	many	TGTGCCAGCAGCCAAGGGGGGCTAGCGGGGGGATACAATGAGCAGTTCTTC	CASSQGGLAGGYNEQFF
TRBV11-3	TRBJ2-5	TRBD2	many	TGTGCCAGCAGCGCCGGGCGGGGGACTAGCGGGGGGCGAAGGCAAGAGACCCAGTACTTC	CASSAGRGTSGGRRQETQYF
TRBV9	TRBJ1-4	.	.	TGTGCCAGCAGCGTGAGCGGGGGGGGTGAAAAACTGTTTTTT	CASSVSGGGEKLFF
TRBV7-9	TRBJ2-7	TRBD1	many	TGTGCCAGCAGCTCCGAAAGGAGGGGACAGGGGGCTTGGGAGCAGTACTTC	CASSSERRGQGAWEQYF
TRBV11-3	TRBJ1-4	.	.	TGTGCCAGCAGCTTATTGGGGATTGGGAAGGCTAATGAAAAACTGTTTTTT	CASSLLGIGKANEKLFF
TRBV7-9	TRBJ2-5	.	many	TGTGCCAGCAGCTTAAGGGCAGGGAGTCAAGAGACCCAGTACTTC	CASSLRAGSQETQYF
TRBV6-6	TRBJ1-3	.	many	TGTGCCAGCAGTTACCTACAGGGTGGCTCTGGAAACACCATATATTTT	CASSYLQGGSGNTIYF
TRBV2	TRBJ2-2	.	many	TGTGCCAGCAGTGGGACAGAAGACACCGGGGAGCTGTTTTTT	CASSGTEDTGELFF
TRBV3-1	TRBJ1-5	TRBD1	.	TGTGCCAGCAGTCTCCGGGACAGCACTCAGCCCCAGCATTTT	CASSLRDSTQPQHF
TRBV7-2	TRBJ1-2	.	many	TGTGCCAGCAGCTTCCGGACAGCTAACTATGGCTACACCTTC	CASSFRTANYGYTF
TRBV30	TRBJ2-7	.	few	TGTGCCTGGAGTACAGACTACTACGAGCAGTACTTC	CAWSTDYYEQYF
TRBV3-2	TRBJ2-2	.	few	TGTGCCAGCAGCCAATCGCTAGCGGGGGGGAACACCGGGGAGCTGTTTTTT	CASSQSLAGGNTGELFF
TRBV5-8	TRBJ1-2	.	many	TGTGCCAGCAGCTTGGTGGGCGATGGCTACACCTTC	CASSLVGDGYTF
TRBV20-1	TRBJ2-1	.	.	TGCAGTGCTAGATCCAGGGTGTCCTACAGTGAGCAGTTCTTC	CSARSRVSYSEQFF
TRBV20-1	TRBJ2-5	TRBD1	many	TGCAGTGCTAGGCCTAAACAGGGGAGCCAAGAGACCCAGTACTTC	CSARPKQGSQETQYF
TRBV4-1	TRBJ2-7	TRBD2	many	TGCGCCAGCAGCCAAGGGGTGCAGACTAGCGGGACCTACGAGCAGTACTTC	CASSQGVQTSGTYEQYF
TRBV12-5	TRBJ1-6	.	.	TGTGCTAGTGGTTTCGGTCAGAATTCACCCCTCCACTTT	CASGFGQNSPLHF
TRBV10-1	TRBJ1-1	.	few	TGCGCCAGCAGTGAACTGGCCACGAACACTGAAGCTTTCTTT	CASSELATNTEAFF
TRBV15	TRBJ2-7	.	.	TGTGCCACCAGCAGCTTCGACGGCACCTCCTACGAGCAGTACTTC	CATSSFDGTSYEQYF
TRBV7-8	TRBJ1-1	.	.	TGTGCCAGCAGCTCCGGGCCGGGCACTGAAGCTTTCTTT	CASSSGPGTEAFF